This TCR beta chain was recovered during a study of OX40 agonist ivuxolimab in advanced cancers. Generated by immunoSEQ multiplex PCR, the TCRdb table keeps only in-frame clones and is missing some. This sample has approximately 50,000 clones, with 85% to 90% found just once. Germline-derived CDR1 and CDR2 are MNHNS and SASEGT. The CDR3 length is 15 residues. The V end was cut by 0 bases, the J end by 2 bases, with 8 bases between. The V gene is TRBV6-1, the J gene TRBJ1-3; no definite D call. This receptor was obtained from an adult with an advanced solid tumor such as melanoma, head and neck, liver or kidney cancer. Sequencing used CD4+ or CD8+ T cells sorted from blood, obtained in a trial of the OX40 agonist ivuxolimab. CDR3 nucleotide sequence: TGTGCCAGCAGTGAAGCGCCTGGTACTGGAAACACCATATATTTT. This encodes CASSEAPGTGNTIYF.